These 14 T cell receptor beta chains share one sample of origin, sequenced in a study of human T cells and chemical hapten exposure. TCRdb reanalysed the RACE reads using MiXCR and keeps one entry per CDR3 protein. Of about 77,000 distinct CDR3 sequences listed, 14% are singletons. The time point is: pre-sensitization, week 0. As to treatment: therapeutic diphenylcyclopropenone sensitization with weekly scalp DPC. The specimen comprised whole blood, sampled in connection with sensitization to the hapten diphenylcyclopropenone (DPC). Receptor source: a woman between 50 and 59 years old with alopecia areata. Some clones in this sample may be carry-over from other donors' samples.

This clonotype was seen only a few times. CDR3 DNA sequence: TGTGCCAGCAGCCAAGCGACAGTTTCCTACGAGCAGTACTTC. This sequence encodes CASSQATVSYEQYF. The genes are TRBV6-2 or TRBV6-3 and TRBJ2-7, with a weak D call TRBD1 (5 bases). Germline lookup yields CDR1 MNHEY and CDR2 SVGEGT. The length of the CDR3 is 14 residues. The ends were cut back, 6 bases at V and 1 base at J, with 13 bases in the middle.

In its sample, this clonotype was seen a few times. CDR3 in DNA: TGTGCCAGCAGCTTAGGAGACACAGGGACCGGGGAGCTGTTTTTT. Translation gives CASSLGDTGTGELFF. The J gene is TRBJ2-2, the V gene TRBV7-9, with TRBD1 as a possible D gene (6 bases). V lost 1 base and J lost 5, with 11 bases in between. The CDR3 has 15 amino acids. Germline CDR1 and CDR2: SEHNR and FQNEAQ (reference sequence).

This clonotype was seen only a few times. The rearrangement links TRBV19 to TRBJ1-1; 8 bases fit TRBD1. Germline CDR1 LNHDA, CDR2 SQIVND (reference sequence). The length of the CDR3 is 15 residues. The V segment lost 8 bases and the J segment 0 bases; nucleotides outside the gene matches: 8. The CDR3, as DNA: TGTGCCAGTTCGCCGGGACAGGCAATGAACACTGAAGCTTTCTTT. Translated, it gives CASSPGQAMNTEAFF.

The rearrangement links TRBV30 to TRBJ1-1; D unresolved. This CDR3 has 14 residues. V was shortened by 1 base and J by 1 base, with 10 bases between the two germline ends. CDR1 GTSNPN and CDR2 SVGIG come from the germline V gene (reference sequence). The CDR3 protein is CAWSELGKNTEAFF. The CDR3 DNA reads TGTGCCTGGAGTGAACTGGGGAAGAACACTGAAGCTTTCTTT.

The chain has TRBV3-1 and TRBJ1-1; no firm D call. Trimming left V 5 bases short and J 6 bases short, with 10 bases between. The length of the CDR3 is 12 residues. Germline loops: CDR1 LGHDT, CDR2 YNNKEL (reference sequence). CDR3: CASSSEGSEAFF. CDR3 in DNA: TGTGCCAGCAGCTCAGAGGGCTCTGAAGCTTTCTTT. Full variable domain (outside the CDR3, taken from reference TRBV3-1 and TRBJ1-1): DTAVSQTPKYLVTQMGNDKSIKCEQNLGHDTMYWYKQDSKKFLKIMFSYNNKELIINETVPNRFSPKSPDKAHLNLHINSLELGDSAVYFCASSSEGSEAFFGQGTRLTVV.

The genes are TRBV19 and TRBJ2-2; D might be TRBD2 (6 bases). The V end lost 1 base, the J end lost 5 bases, and 14 bases lay between the germline ends. The length of the CDR3 is 16 residues. Looked up from germline, CDR1 is LNHDA and CDR2 is SQIVND (reference sequence). CDR3 in DNA: TGTGCCAGTAGTATAGTGAAGCGGGCGCTTACCGGGGAGCTGTTTTTT. Amino acids: CASSIVKRALTGELFF.

The chain couples TRBV30 to TRBJ2-5; TRBD2 matches 11 bases. Trimming at V came to 3 bases and at J to 2 bases, leaving 5 bases not matched to a gene. This CDR3 is built from 15 residues. From germline, CDR1 is GTSNPN and CDR2 SVGIG (reference sequence). CDR3 region: CAWSPGLAVQETQYF. The CDR3 DNA reads as TGTGCCTGGAGCCCGGGACTAGCGGTGCAAGAGACCCAGTACTTC. The full variable domain, rest sourced from reference TRBV30 and TRBJ2-5, is SQTIHQWPATLVQPVGSPLSLECTVEGTSNPNLYWYRQAAGRGLQLLFYSVGIGQISSEVPQNLSASRPQDRQFILSSKKLLLSDSGFYLCAWSPGLAVQETQYFGPGTRLLVL.

This clonotype was seen more than once but under ten times. The CDR3 sequence is CASTSRQGSSSYEQYF. The CDR3 nucleotides are TGTGCCAGCACCTCTAGGCAGGGGTCGAGCTCCTACGAGCAGTACTTC. V gene TRBV18 combines with J gene TRBJ2-7, with TRBD1 as a possible D gene (6 bases). CDR1 KGHSH and CDR2 LQKENI come from the germline V gene. The CDR3 is made up of 16 amino acids. Trimming removed 8 bases from V and 0 bases from J, with 20 bases in between.

This clonotype has ten or more counts. The V gene is TRBV18, the J gene TRBJ2-1, with D hard to call. V was pared by 5 bases and J by 2 bases, with 16 bases between. The CDR3 runs 16 residues. Germline CDR1 reads KGHSH; CDR2 reads LQKENI. The DNA for the CDR3 is TGTGCCAGCTCAAGCCGGACGCGGAATGCCTACAATGAGCAGTTCTTC. This codes for CASSSRTRNAYNEQFF.

This clonotype was observed many times. The V call is TRBV29-1, the J call TRBJ2-7; TRBD1 aligns across 8 bases. The CDR3 covers 13 residues. The V gene's germline CDR1 is SQVTM and CDR2 ANQGSEA. V lost 4 bases and J lost 3; bases outside the gene matches: 5. The CDR3 bases are TGCAGCGTTGGAGGGACAGGATTCTACGAGCAGTACTTC. This translates into CSVGGTGFYEQYF.

This clonotype has more than one count but fewer than ten. The chain carries TRBV20-1 and TRBJ1-6; 8 bases map to TRBD1. CDR1 and CDR2 from the germline V gene are DFQATT and SNEGSKA (reference sequence). The CDR3 has 13 residues. J lost 10 bases, V lost 2 bases, and 4 bases had no gene match. CDR3 residues: CSARMAGGSPLHF. For the CDR3, the DNA is TGCAGTGCTAGAATGGCAGGGGGCTCACCCCTCCACTTT.

A few counts support this clonotype. The rearrangement links TRBV7-2 to TRBJ1-5; weak D call: TRBD1 (6 bases). Germline V gives CDR1 SGHTA, CDR2 FQGNSA. CDR3 length: 18 residues. V gave up 0 bases and J gave up 11 bases, with 26 bases separating them. CDR3 region: CASSLAIGTPAWPASQHF. The DNA for the CDR3 is TGTGCCAGCAGCTTAGCGATAGGGACACCCGCTTGGCCAGCGTCCCAGCATTTT.

The rearrangement uses TRBV7-6 and TRBJ2-1, with TRBD2 matching over 7 bases. Germline CDR1 SGHVS, CDR2 FNYEAQ. V dropped 5 bases and J dropped 4; count of bases not matched to a gene: 14. CDR3 size: 17 residues. CDR3 residues: CASSDPAREVQYNEQFF. The CDR3, as DNA: TGTGCCAGCAGCGACCCCGCTCGGGAGGTTCAGTACAATGAGCAGTTCTTC.

The chain uses TRBV19 and TRBJ2-5, with 7 nucleotides matching TRBD1. Per germline, CDR1 LNHDA and CDR2 SQIVND (reference sequence). V dropped 4 bases and J dropped 5; count of bases not matched to a gene: 10. The CDR3 is 15 residues long. For the CDR3, the DNA is TGTGCCAGTAGTAAGGAGCAGGGGGTACTCGAGACCCAGTACTTC. Its protein product is CASSKEQGVLETQYF.